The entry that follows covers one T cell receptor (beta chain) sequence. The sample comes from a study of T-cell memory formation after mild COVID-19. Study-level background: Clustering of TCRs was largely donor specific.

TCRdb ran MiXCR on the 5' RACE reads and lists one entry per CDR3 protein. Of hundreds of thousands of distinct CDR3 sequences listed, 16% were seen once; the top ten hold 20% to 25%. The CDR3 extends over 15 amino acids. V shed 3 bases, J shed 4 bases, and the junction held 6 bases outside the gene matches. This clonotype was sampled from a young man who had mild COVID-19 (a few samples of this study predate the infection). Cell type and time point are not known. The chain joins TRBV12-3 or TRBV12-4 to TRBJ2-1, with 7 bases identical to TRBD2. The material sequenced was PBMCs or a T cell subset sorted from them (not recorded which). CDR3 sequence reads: CASSFGGGAYNEQFF. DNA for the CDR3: TGTGCCAGCAGTTTCGGCGGGGGAGCGTACAATGAGCAGTTCTTC.